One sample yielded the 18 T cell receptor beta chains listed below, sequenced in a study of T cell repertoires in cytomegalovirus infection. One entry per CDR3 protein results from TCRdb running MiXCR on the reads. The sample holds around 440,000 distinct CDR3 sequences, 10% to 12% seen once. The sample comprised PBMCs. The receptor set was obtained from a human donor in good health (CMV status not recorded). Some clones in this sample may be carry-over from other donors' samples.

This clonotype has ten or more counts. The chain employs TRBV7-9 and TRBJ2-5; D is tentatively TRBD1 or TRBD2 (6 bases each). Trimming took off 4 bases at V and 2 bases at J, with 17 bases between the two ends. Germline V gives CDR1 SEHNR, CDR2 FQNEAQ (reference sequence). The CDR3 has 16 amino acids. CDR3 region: CASSSRGEISQETQYF. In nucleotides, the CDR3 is TGTGCCAGCAGCTCTAGGGGGGAAATCTCGCAAGAGACCCAGTACTTC. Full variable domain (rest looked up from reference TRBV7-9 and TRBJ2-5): DTGVSQNPRHKITKRGQNVTFRCDPISEHNRLYWYRQTLGQGPEFLTYFQNEAQLEKSRLLSDRFSAERPKGSFSTLEIQRTEQGDSAMYLCASSSRGEISQETQYFGPGTRLLVL.

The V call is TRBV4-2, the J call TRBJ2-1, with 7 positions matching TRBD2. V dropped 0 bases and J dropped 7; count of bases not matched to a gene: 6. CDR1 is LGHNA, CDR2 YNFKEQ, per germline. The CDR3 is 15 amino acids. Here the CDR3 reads CASSQDWGTTNEQFF. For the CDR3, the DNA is TGTGCCAGCAGCCAAGATTGGGGGACTACTAATGAGCAGTTCTTC.

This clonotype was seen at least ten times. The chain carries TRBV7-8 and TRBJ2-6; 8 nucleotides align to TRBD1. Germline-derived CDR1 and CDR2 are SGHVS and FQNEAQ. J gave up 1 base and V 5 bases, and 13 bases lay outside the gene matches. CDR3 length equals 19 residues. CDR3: CASSLRTGFVQSGANVLTF. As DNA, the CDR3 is TGTGCCAGCAGCCTCCGGACAGGGTTCGTTCAATCTGGGGCCAACGTCCTGACTTTC.

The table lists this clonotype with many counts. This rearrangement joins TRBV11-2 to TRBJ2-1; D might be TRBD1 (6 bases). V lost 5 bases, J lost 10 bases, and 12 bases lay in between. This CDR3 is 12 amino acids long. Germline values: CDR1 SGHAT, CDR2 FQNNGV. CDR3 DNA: TGTGCCAGCAGCGGAAGACAGGTGGAGCAGTTCTTC. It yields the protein CASSGRQVEQFF.

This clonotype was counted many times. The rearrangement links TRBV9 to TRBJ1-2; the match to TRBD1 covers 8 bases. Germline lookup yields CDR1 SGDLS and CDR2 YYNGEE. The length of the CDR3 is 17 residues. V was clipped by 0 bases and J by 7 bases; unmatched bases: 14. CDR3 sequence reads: CASSVEGFRGQLTGYTF. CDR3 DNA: TGTGCCAGCAGCGTAGAAGGGTTCAGGGGGCAACTAACTGGCTACACCTTC.

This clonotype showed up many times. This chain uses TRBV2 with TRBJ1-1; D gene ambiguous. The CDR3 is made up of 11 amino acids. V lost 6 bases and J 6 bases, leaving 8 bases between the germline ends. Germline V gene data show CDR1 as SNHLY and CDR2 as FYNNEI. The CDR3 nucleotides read TGTGCCAGCAGGCTTCAGTCTGAAGCTTTCTTT. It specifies CASRLQSEAFF.

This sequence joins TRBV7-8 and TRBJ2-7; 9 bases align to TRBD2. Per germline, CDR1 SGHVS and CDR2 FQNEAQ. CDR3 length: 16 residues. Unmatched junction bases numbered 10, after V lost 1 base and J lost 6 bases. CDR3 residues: CASSLGWLAGLREQYV. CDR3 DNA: TGTGCCAGCAGCTTAGGTTGGCTAGCGGGATTGCGCGAGCAGTACGTC.

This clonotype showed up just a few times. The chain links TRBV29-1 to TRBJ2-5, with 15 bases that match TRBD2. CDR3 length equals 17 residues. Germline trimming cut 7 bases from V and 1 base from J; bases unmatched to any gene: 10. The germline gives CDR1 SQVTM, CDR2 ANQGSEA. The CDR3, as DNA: TGCAGCGCTAATACCGGGACTAGCGGGAGGAGCCAAGAGACCCAGTACTTC. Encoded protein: CSANTGTSGRSQETQYF.

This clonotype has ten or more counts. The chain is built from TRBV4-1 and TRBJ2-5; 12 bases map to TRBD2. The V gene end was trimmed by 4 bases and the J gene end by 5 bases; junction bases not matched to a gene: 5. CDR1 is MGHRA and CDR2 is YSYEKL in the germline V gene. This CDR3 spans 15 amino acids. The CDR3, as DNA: TGCGCCAGCAGCCTCGGACTAGCGGGACTGGAGACCCAGTACTTC. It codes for CASSLGLAGLETQYF.

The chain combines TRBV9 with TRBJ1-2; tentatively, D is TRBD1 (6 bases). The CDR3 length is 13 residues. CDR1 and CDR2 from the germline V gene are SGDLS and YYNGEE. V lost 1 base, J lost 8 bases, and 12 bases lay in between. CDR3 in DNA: TGTGCCAGCAGCGTACAGGGGAATACGGGCTACACCTTC. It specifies CASSVQGNTGYTF.

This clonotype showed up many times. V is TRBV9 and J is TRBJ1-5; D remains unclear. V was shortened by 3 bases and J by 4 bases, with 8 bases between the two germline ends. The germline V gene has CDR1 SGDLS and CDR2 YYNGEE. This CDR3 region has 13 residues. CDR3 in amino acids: CASSGRPNQPQHF. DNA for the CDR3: TGTGCCAGCAGCGGACGACCTAATCAGCCCCAGCATTTT.

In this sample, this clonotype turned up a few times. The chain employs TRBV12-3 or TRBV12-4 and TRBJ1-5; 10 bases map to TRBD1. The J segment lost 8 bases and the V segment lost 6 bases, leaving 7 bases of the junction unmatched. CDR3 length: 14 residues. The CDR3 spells CASSPRDRGEPQHF. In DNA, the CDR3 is TGTGCCAGCAGCCCCCGGGACAGGGGCGAGCCCCAGCATTTT.

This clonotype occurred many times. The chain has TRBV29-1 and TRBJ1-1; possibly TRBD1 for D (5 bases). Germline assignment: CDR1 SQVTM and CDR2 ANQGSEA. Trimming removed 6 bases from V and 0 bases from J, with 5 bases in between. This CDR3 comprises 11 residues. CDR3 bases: TGCAGCGTGGGGCTGAACACTGAAGCTTTCTTT. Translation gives CSVGLNTEAFF.

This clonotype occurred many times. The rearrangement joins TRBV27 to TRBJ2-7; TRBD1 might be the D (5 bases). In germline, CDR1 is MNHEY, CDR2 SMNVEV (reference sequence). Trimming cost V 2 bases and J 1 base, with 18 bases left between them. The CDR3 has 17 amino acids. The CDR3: CASSLRQGLVQSYEQYF. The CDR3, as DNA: TGTGCCAGCAGTTTACGGCAGGGTCTAGTTCAGTCCTACGAGCAGTACTTC.

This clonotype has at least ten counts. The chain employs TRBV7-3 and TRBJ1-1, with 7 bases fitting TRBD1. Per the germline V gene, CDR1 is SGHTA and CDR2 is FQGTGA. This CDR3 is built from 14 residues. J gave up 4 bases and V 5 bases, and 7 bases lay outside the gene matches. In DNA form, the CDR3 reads TGTGCCAGCAGCACTACAGGGGAGGCCACTGAAGCTTTCTTT. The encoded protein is CASSTTGEATEAFF.

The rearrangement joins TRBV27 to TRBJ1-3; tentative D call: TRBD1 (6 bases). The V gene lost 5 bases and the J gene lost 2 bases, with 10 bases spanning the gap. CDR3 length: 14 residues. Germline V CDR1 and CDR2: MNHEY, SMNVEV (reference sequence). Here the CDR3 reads CASSPQGTGNTIYF. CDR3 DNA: TGTGCCAGCAGTCCCCAGGGGACTGGAAACACCATATATTTT.

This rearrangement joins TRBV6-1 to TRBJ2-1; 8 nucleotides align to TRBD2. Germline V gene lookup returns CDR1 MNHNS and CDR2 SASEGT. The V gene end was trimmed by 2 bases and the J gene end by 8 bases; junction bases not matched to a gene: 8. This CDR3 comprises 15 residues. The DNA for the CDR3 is TGTGCCAGCAGTGAAAGAAGCGGGAGTAACGATGAGCAGTTCTTC. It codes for CASSERSGSNDEQFF.

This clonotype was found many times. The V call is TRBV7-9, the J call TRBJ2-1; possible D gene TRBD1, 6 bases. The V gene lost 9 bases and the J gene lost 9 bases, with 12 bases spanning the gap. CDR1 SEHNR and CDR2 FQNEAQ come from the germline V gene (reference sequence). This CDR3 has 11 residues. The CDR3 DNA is TGTGCCAGTAACAGGGATAGTGAGCAGTTCTTC. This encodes CASNRDSEQFF.